This TCR beta chain was sequenced for a study of T-cell memory formation after mild COVID-19. General study points: Still unconfirmed is whether the second-wave clones peaking on day 37 recognized SARS-CoV-2.

This clonotype was seen a few times. Its antigen remains unidentified. One entry per CDR3 protein, called by TCRdb with MiXCR from the 5' RACE reads. In the table there are around 530,000 distinct CDR3 sequences, about a fifth of which are singletons. The CDR3 has 18 amino acids. CDR1 is SNHLY and CDR2 is FYNNEI in the germline V gene. V was cut by 2 bases and J by 4 bases, with 23 bases left in between. What was sequenced was PBMCs or a T cell subset sorted from them (not recorded which). The TCR comes from an adult woman who had mild COVID-19 (a few samples of this study predate the infection). Cell type and time point are not known. The chain is built from TRBV2 and TRBJ1-2, with unresolved D. This CDR3 reads CASSERFSSGAPFYGYTF. The CDR3 DNA reads as TGTGCCAGCAGTGAAAGATTTAGCTCGGGCGCACCTTTCTATGGCTACACCTTC. Full variable domain (rest looked up from reference TRBV2 and TRBJ1-2): EPEVTQTPSHQVTQMGQEVILRCVPISNHLYFYWYRQILGQKVEFLVSFYNNEISEKSEIFDDQFSVERPDGSNFTLKIRSTKLEDSAMYFCASSERFSSGAPFYGYTFGSGTRLTVV.